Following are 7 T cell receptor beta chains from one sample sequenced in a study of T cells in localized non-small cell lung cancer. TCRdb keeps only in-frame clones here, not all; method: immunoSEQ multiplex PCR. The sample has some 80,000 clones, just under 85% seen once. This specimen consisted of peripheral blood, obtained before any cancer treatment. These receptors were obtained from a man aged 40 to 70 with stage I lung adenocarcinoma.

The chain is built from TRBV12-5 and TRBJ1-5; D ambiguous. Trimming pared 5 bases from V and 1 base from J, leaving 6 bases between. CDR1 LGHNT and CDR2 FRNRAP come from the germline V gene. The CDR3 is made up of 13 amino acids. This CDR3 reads CASGRESNQPQHF. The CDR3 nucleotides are TGTGCTAGTGGTCGTGAGAGCAATCAGCCCCAGCATTTT.

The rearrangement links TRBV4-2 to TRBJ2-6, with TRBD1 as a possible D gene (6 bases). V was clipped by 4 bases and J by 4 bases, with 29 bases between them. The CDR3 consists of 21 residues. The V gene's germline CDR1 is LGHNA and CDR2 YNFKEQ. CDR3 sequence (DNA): TGTGCCAGCAGCCCGTGGCTGGGCCAAACAGGGTCCCTCACCGGGGCCAACGTCCTGACTTTC. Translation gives CASSPWLGQTGSLTGANVLTF.

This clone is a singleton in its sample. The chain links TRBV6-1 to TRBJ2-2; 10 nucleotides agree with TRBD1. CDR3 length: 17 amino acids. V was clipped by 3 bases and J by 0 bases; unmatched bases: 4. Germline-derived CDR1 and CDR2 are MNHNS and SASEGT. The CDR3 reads CASSEGQGPSNTGELFF. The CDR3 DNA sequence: TGTGCCAGCAGTGAGGGACAGGGGCCTTCGAACACCGGGGAGCTGTTTTTT.

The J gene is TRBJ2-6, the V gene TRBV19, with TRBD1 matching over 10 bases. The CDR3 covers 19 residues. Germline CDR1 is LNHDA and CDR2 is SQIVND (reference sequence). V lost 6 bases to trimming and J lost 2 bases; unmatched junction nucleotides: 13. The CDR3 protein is CASSPDRGYNLPGANVLTF. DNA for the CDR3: TGTGCCAGTAGCCCGGACAGGGGGTACAACCTACCTGGGGCCAACGTCCTGACTTTC.

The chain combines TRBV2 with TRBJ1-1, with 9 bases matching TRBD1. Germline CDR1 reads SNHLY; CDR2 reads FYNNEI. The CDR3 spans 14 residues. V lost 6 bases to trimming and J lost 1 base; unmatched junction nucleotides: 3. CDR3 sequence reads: CASRYRGQNTEAFF. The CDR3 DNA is TGTGCCAGCAGATACAGGGGGCAGAACACTGAAGCTTTCTTT.

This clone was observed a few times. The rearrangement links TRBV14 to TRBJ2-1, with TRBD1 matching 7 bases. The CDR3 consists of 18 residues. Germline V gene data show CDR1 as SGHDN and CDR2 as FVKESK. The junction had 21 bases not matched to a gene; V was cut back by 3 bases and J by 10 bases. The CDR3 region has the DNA TGTGCCAGCAGCCAGTCGATGACAGGGCCATACTCAGTATCAGAGCAGTTCTTC. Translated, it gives CASSQSMTGPYSVSEQFF.

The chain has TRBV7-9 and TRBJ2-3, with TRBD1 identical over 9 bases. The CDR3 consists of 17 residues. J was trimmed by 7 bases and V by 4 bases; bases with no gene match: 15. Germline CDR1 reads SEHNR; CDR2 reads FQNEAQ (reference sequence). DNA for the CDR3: TGTGCCAGCAGCTCCCCCTCGGGACAGGGAACGGGAAATACGCAGTATTTT. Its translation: CASSSPSGQGTGNTQYF.